This TCR beta chain was identified during a study of CD8 T cells in Susac syndrome. RNA totalling about 0.45 to 1 ug underwent reverse transcription with random hexamers. TCR beta CDR3 was amplified by immunoSEQ multiplex PCR. This amplification extended across 54 Vbeta and 13 Jbeta segments. TCRdb reprocessed the immunoSEQ multiplex PCR reads with MiXCR, giving one entry per CDR3 protein. The sample includes about 75,000 distinct CDR3 sequences, roughly 94% of them seen just once. The CDR3 is 16 amino acids. The germline gives CDR1 SQVTM, CDR2 ANQGSEA. The ends were cut back, 6 bases at V and 4 bases at J, with 22 bases in the middle. FACS enriched CD8+ TEMRA cells, while bulk CD8+ and CD4+ were negatively isolated.

This receptor was obtained from a human donor with Susac syndrome. The chain has TRBV29-1 and TRBJ1-3; no firm D call. Sequences were obtained from CD8+ T cells from PBMCs. The CDR3 here is CSVTLRASSKGNTIYF. Written as DNA, the CDR3 is TGCAGCGTGACACTTCGGGCGTCTTCGAAAGGAAACACCATATATTTT.